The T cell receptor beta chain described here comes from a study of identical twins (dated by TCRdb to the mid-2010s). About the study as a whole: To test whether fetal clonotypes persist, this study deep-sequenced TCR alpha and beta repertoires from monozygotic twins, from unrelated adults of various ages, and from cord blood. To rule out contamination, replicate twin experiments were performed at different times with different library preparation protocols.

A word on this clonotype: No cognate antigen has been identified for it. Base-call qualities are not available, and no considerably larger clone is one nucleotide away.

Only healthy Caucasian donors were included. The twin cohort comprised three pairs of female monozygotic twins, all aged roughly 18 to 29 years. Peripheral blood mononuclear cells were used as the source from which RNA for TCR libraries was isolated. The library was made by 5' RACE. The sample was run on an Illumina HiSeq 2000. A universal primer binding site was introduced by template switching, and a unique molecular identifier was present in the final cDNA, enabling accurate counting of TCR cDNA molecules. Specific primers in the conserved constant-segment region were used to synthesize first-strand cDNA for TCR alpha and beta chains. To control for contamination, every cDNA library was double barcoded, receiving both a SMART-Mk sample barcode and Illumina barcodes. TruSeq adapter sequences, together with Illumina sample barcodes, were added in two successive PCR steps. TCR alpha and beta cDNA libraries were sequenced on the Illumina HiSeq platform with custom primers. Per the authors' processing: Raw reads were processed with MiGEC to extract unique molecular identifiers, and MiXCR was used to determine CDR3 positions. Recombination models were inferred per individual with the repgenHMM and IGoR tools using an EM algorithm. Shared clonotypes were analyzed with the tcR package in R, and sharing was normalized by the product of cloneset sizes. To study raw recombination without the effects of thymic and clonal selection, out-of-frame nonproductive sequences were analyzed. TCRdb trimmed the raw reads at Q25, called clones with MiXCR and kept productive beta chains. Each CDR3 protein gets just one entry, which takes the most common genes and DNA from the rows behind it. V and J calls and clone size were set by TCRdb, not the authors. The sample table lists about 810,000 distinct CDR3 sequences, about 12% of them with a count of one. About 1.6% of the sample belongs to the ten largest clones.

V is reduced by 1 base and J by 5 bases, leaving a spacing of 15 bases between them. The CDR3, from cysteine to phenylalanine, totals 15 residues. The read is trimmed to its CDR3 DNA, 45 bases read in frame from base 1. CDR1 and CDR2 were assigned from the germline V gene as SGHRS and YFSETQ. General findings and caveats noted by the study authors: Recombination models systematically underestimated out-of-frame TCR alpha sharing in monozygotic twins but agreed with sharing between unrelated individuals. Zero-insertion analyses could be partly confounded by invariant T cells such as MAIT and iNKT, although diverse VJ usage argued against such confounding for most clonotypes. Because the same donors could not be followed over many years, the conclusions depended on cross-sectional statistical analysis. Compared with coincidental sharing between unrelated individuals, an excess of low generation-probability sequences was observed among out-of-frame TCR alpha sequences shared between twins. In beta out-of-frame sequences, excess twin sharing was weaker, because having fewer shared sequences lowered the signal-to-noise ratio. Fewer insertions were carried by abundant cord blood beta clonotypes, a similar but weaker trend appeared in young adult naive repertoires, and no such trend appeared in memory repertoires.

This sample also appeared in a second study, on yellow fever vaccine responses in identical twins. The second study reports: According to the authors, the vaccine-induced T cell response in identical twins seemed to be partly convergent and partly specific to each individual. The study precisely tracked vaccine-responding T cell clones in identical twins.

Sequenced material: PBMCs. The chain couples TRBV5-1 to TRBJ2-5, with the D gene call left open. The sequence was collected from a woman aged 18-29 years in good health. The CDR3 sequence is CASSLKDPQKETQYF. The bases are TGCGCCAGCAGCTTGAAGGACCCCCAGAAGGAGACCCAGTACTTC.